Described below is a single T cell receptor beta chain sequence and its context. As yet, its antigen is unknown. This sample includes further DNA sequences coding for the same CDR3. The data were obtained in a study of OX40 agonist ivuxolimab in advanced cancers. Overall study: Subjects had a mean age of about 65 years, with a range of 23 to 79; around 84% were male. Partial response was recorded in three patients: one hepatocellular carcinoma and two cutaneous melanoma cases.

The assay was immunoSEQ multiplex PCR, and TCRdb's table has in-frame clones only and misses some. Of 69,000 or so clones listed, around 83% were seen once; the top ten hold roughly 6.2%. Notes on the study in general: Expanded clones tended on average to be more numerous among CD8+ T cells than CD4+.

This CDR3 has 13 residues. J lost 6 bases, V lost 3 bases, and 2 bases had no gene match. CDR1 is LNHDA and CDR2 is SQIVND in the germline V gene (reference sequence). The study sampled blood at baseline, cycle 4 day 1, and cycle 7 day 1. The receptor comes from an adult with an advanced solid tumor such as melanoma, head and neck, liver or kidney cancer. V gene TRBV19 combines with J gene TRBJ1-2; 9 nucleotides agree with TRBD1. The sequenced sample was CD4+ or CD8+ T cells sorted from blood, obtained in a trial of the OX40 agonist ivuxolimab. The CDR3, as DNA: TGTGCCAGTAGTATCCGGGACAGGGATGGCTACACCTTC. Protein product: CASSIRDRDGYTF.